The entry that follows covers one TCR beta chain sequence. There is no known antigen for this receptor. Qualities for individual bases were not recorded, and no much larger clone is one base off. The data were taken from a study of blood T cell repertoires in COVID-19 (dated by TCRdb to 2018 to 2021). In terms of the full investigation: Samples from collaborators originated in the United States, Italy and Spain and spanned both the acute and convalescent phases of COVID-19. The repertoires were released in a freely available public database intended as a resource for research on the immune response to SARS-CoV-2. Where available, HLA class I and class II types were taken from metadata supplied by the sample provider and were not determined by assay-based typing. Sample metadata almost always included a de-identified subject ID, COVID-19 status, age in years and sex. The prospective study material was composed of cDNA or gDNA derived from T cells, B-cell-depleted T cells, or PBMCs. Samples came from the ongoing ImmuneRACE study (first 160 participants) plus 1,254 subjects from 6 global collaborators. Deeply sampled blood TCRbeta repertoires from subjects exposed to, actively infected with, or recovered from COVID-19 were included in the dataset.

Overall study results and their limits: Clinical and demographic metadata were provided uncurated, with the amount varying by source and participant.

The CDR3 spans 15 residues, from the cysteine through the phenylalanine. Just the 45-base CDR3 DNA is kept, in frame starting at base 1. V trim: 5 bases; J trim: 3 bases; unmatched bases: 10. The germline V gene yields SGHNT for CDR1 and YENEEA for CDR2. TCRbeta CDR3 regions were amplified from genomic DNA using the immunoSEQ Assay, a bias-controlled multiplex PCR. The published analysis was carried out like this. The number of nucleated cells in each sample was estimated by amplification of reference gene primers within the assay. To quantify the absolute abundance of each unique TCRbeta CDR3 rearrangement, sequence reads were collapsed and filtered. For each sample, productive Simpson clonality was calculated by taking the square root of Simpson's diversity index across productive rearrangements. Here the immuneACCESS table is served through TCRdb, limited to in-frame sequences with V and J called. Missing clones are a known gap in these copies; in checked studies unresolved V genes cover under half, and the rest lacks a known reason. The D gene and trimming were derived from the DNA, and the V and J assignments and clone size from that table. This sample comprises under 350,000 clones, over 75% of them detected only once. 7.2% of the sample lies in the top ten.

The collaborating institutions used their own protocols to collect whole blood in K2EDTA tubes. For TCRbeta analysis, collaborator samples were shipped as frozen whole blood, as isolated PBMCs, or as DNA extracted from either sample type. The sequence is built from TRBV11-3 and TRBJ2-7; TRBD1 aligns with 7 central bases. Sequencing input: peripheral blood. This sequence originates from a human donor in a cohort sampled during active COVID-19. The CDR3 protein is CASSASWDSVYEQYF. The DNA sequence reads TGTGCCAGCAGCGCAAGCTGGGACAGTGTCTACGAGCAGTACTTC. Supplemented by the reference TRBV11-3 and TRBJ2-7 proteins around the CDR3, the complete variable domain is EAGVVQSPRYKIIEKKQPVAFWCNPISGHNTLYWYLQNLGQGPELLIRYENEEAVDDSQLPKDRFSAERLKGVDSTLKIQPAELGDSAVYLCASSASWDSVYEQYFGPGTRLTVT.